The 24 T cell receptor beta chains presented below share a single source sample, sequenced in a study of T-cell memory formation after mild COVID-19. TCRdb passed the 5' RACE reads through MiXCR, listing each CDR3 protein once. The sample has 300,000 to 350,000 distinct CDR3 sequences; roughly 13% are singletons. Sequences were obtained from PBMCs or a T cell subset sorted from them (not recorded which). All receptors derive from a man aged 18-30 years who had mild COVID-19 (a few samples of this study predate the infection). Cell type and time point are not known.

This clonotype appeared a few times. The CDR3 sequence: CASSSGLAGFQETQYF. The CDR3 nucleotides are TGTGCCAGCAGCTCAGGACTAGCGGGGTTTCAAGAGACCCAGTACTTC. The chain couples TRBV7-2 to TRBJ2-5, with 12 bases that match TRBD2. Trimming took 4 bases from V and 2 from J; bases not matched to a gene: 5. Germline assignment: CDR1 SGHTA and CDR2 FQGNSA. This CDR3 has 16 residues.

This chain joins TRBV10-3 and TRBJ2-5; TRBD2 matches at 8 bases. The CDR3 covers 13 residues. CDR1 ENHRY and CDR2 SYGVKD come from the germline V gene. V shed 10 bases and J 4 bases; nucleotides not matched to a gene: 8. The CDR3, as DNA: TGTGCCACCCGGGGGGGGGCGTCAGAGACCCAGTACTTC. It translates to CATRGGASETQYF.

The chain carries TRBV4-1 and TRBJ2-1; 7 bases fit TRBD1. Trimming took 3 bases from V and 4 from J; bases not matched to a gene: 6. This CDR3 region has 15 residues. CDR1 is MGHRA and CDR2 is YSYEKL in the germline V gene. CDR3 region: CASSQDRPGYNEQFF. The CDR3 DNA follows: TGCGCCAGCAGCCAGGACAGGCCTGGTTACAATGAGCAGTTCTTC.

The table lists this clonotype with a few counts. V and J are TRBV12-3 or TRBV12-4 and TRBJ1-2; the D gene is possibly TRBD1 (6 bases). Trimming left V 6 bases short and J 0 bases short, with 14 bases between. This CDR3 has 15 residues. The CDR3 sequence: CASSTGGATNYGYTF. The CDR3 DNA reads TGTGCCAGCAGCACCGGGGGGGCTACTAACTATGGCTACACCTTC.

This rearrangement joins TRBV11-2 to TRBJ1-4; D possibly corresponds to TRBD1 (6 bases). The CDR3 length is 16 residues. Trimming took off 5 bases at V and 5 bases at J, with 18 bases between the two ends. The germline V gene has CDR1 SGHAT and CDR2 FQNNGV. CDR3 residues: CASSVGYRDVNEKLFF. The CDR3 DNA follows: TGTGCCAGCAGCGTAGGATACAGGGATGTGAATGAAAAACTGTTTTTT.

CDR3 bases: TGTGCCAGCAGCCCACAAGCTAAGTGGGAGACCCAGTACTTC. Translation: CASSPQAKWETQYF. This chain connects TRBV11-2 to TRBJ2-5; D is ambiguous. The CDR3 has 14 amino acids. Trimming took off 5 bases at V and 5 bases at J, with 15 bases between the two ends. Germline V gene sequence: CDR1 SGHAT, CDR2 FQNNGV.

This sequence joins TRBV5-1 and TRBJ2-7; the D is unclear. The CDR3 contains 14 residues. Trimming pared 4 bases from V and 2 bases from J, leaving 13 bases between. Germline-derived CDR1 and CDR2 are SGHRS and YFSETQ. The DNA for the CDR3 is TGCGCCAGCAGCCCGAGTAAGGCCGCCTACGAGCAGTACTTC. Translated, it gives CASSPSKAAYEQYF.

This clonotype was observed a handful of times. V and J are TRBV20-1 and TRBJ2-5; D is uncertain. Germline CDR1 DFQATT, CDR2 SNEGSKA (reference sequence). Trimming removed 1 base from V and 2 bases from J, with 8 bases in between. There are 13 residues in the CDR3. The CDR3 loop is CSARVGRQETQYF. The CDR3 region has the DNA TGCAGTGCTAGAGTCGGTAGACAAGAGACCCAGTACTTC.

The J gene is TRBJ1-1, the V gene TRBV12-3 or TRBV12-4; 7 bases map to TRBD1. CDR3 length equals 14 residues. The ends lost 5 bases at V and 4 bases at J; junction bases unmatched: 7. The CDR3 region has the DNA TGTGCCAGCAGTCACAGGGGCGGTAGCACTGAAGCTTTCTTT. This gives the protein CASSHRGGSTEAFF.

J is TRBJ1-1 and V is TRBV3-1; D is unresolved. CDR3 size: 12 residues. The V end lost 3 bases, the J end lost 9 bases, and 11 bases lay between the germline ends. Germline CDR1 LGHDT, CDR2 YNNKEL (reference sequence). The CDR3 nucleotides are TGTGCCAGCAGCCAGGCCACGGGAAAAGCTTTCTTT. It codes for CASSQATGKAFF.

In this sample, this clonotype turned up many times. This CDR3 is CSARGDRNQPQHF. CDR3 in DNA: TGCAGTGCTAGGGGGGACAGGAATCAGCCCCAGCATTTT. The rearrangement links TRBV20-1 to TRBJ1-5, with 8 positions matching TRBD1. Germline V gene data show CDR1 as DFQATT and CDR2 as SNEGSKA (reference sequence). Germline trimming cut 3 bases from V and 4 bases from J; bases unmatched to any gene: 2. This CDR3 is 13 amino acids long.

V is TRBV28 and J is TRBJ1-5; 11 bases fit TRBD1. The CDR3 totals 16 residues. V gave up 5 bases and J gave up 4 bases; unmatched junction bases: 7. Germline loops: CDR1 MDHEN, CDR2 SYDVKM. The CDR3, as DNA: TGTGCCAGCAGTCCCCTCGGACAGGGGGCGAATCAGCCCCAGCATTTT. Residues: CASSPLGQGANQPQHF.

The rearrangement links TRBV4-3 to TRBJ2-1, with 7 bases matching TRBD2. The germline V gene encodes CDR1 LGHNA and CDR2 YSLEER. This CDR3 region has 16 residues. V lost 6 bases and J lost 2; bases outside the gene matches: 10. The CDR3 loop reads CASSRVPGGAYNEQFF. In DNA, the CDR3 is TGCGCCAGCAGTCGGGTTCCGGGAGGTGCCTACAATGAGCAGTTCTTC.

This clonotype was seen a handful of times. V and J are TRBV6-5 and TRBJ1-4; 7 positions match TRBD1. The ends lost 6 bases at V and 5 bases at J; junction bases unmatched: 12. This CDR3 contains 16 residues. Per germline, CDR1 MNHEY and CDR2 SVGAGI. The CDR3 reads CASRLTGRGGNEKLFF. The DNA of the CDR3 is TGTGCCAGCAGACTGACAGGGAGGGGGGGGAATGAAAAACTGTTTTTT.

V is TRBV5-1 and J is TRBJ1-2; 7 nucleotides match TRBD1. V lost 5 bases, J lost 4 bases, and 11 bases stayed unmatched. Per the germline V gene, CDR1 is SGHRS and CDR2 is YFSETQ. This CDR3 is built from 15 residues. This CDR3 reads CASSLNAGTAYGYTF. CDR3 DNA sequence: TGCGCCAGCAGTTTAAACGCCGGGACAGCCTATGGCTACACCTTC.

This sequence joins TRBV11-2 and TRBJ1-2, with 7 bases aligning to TRBD1. The CDR3 covers 14 residues. CDR1 and CDR2 from the germline V gene are SGHAT and FQNNGV. Germline trimming cut 3 bases from V and 8 bases from J; bases unmatched to any gene: 9. The DNA for the CDR3 is TGTGCCAGCAGCTTCACAGTAAGACAGGGAGGCTACACCTTC. This sequence encodes CASSFTVRQGGYTF.

The CDR3 sequence: CATVQENTGELFF. The DNA of the CDR3 is TGTGCCACAGTCCAGGAGAACACCGGGGAGCTGTTTTTT. The V gene is TRBV15, the J gene TRBJ2-2; the D is unclear. V lost 9 bases and J 1 base, leaving 9 bases between the germline ends. CDR3 length: 13 residues. In germline, CDR1 is LNHNV, CDR2 YYDKDF (reference sequence).

This clonotype occurred many times. The V and J genes are TRBV3-1 and TRBJ2-2; D is undetermined. CDR1 and CDR2 (germline): LGHDT, YNNKEL (reference sequence). The ends were cut back, 4 bases at V and 2 bases at J, with 8 bases in the middle. The length of the CDR3 is 14 residues. The CDR3 bases are TGTGCCAGCAGCCCCCAGGTTAACACCGGGGAGCTGTTTTTT. This gives the protein CASSPQVNTGELFF. Full variable domain (rest looked up from reference TRBV3-1 and TRBJ2-2): DTAVSQTPKYLVTQMGNDKSIKCEQNLGHDTMYWYKQDSKKFLKIMFSYNNKELIINETVPNRFSPKSPDKAHLNLHINSLELGDSAVYFCASSPQVNTGELFFGEGSRLTVL.

Regarding this clonotype: At one end the junction does not follow the germline gene, possibly because of a read error. The chain couples TRBV15 to TRBJ2-1; D unclear. Germline CDR1 and CDR2: LNHNV and YYDKDF (reference sequence). CDR3 length: 12 residues. CDR3: CATSRDHNEEFF. The CDR3 nucleotides read TGTGCCACCAGCAGAGACCACAATGAGGAGTTCTTC.

This clonotype was counted at least ten times. This chain links TRBV6-4 with TRBJ2-3; the D is unclear. Trimming took off 3 bases at V and 3 bases at J, with 10 bases between the two ends. CDR1 is MRHNA and CDR2 is SNTAGT in the germline V gene. The length of the CDR3 is 14 residues. CDR3 bases: TGTGCCAGCAGTGAAGGTTCGTGGACAGATACGCAGTATTTT. This gives the protein CASSEGSWTDTQYF.

This clonotype occurred a few times. This rearrangement joins TRBV10-2 to TRBJ2-3, with unresolved D. Trimming stripped 6 bases from V and 6 bases from J, with 13 bases between. The germline gives CDR1 WSHSY, CDR2 SAAADI. The CDR3 is 13 amino acids. The CDR3 loop reads CASSASRADTQYF. Here the CDR3 DNA reads TGCGCCAGCAGCGCTTCTAGAGCGGATACGCAGTATTTT.

This clonotype was seen ten or more times. V usage is TRBV7-2 and J usage is TRBJ1-1; D remains unclear. V lost 0 bases, J lost 0 bases, and 14 bases lay in between. CDR3 length: 17 residues. The germline V gene encodes CDR1 SGHTA and CDR2 FQGNSA. The CDR3 sequence: CASSLANEWSLNTEAFF. The DNA for the CDR3 is TGTGCCAGCAGCTTAGCGAATGAATGGAGCCTGAACACTGAAGCTTTCTTT.

V is TRBV20-1 and J is TRBJ2-2; D is uncertain. CDR1 DFQATT and CDR2 SNEGSKA come from the germline V gene (reference sequence). The CDR3 sequence is 12 residues long. Trimming took off 3 bases at V and 6 bases at J, with 8 bases between the two ends. This CDR3 is CSASFVAGELFF. In DNA, the CDR3 is TGCAGTGCTAGCTTCGTCGCCGGGGAGCTGTTTTTT.

This chain joins TRBV20-1 and TRBJ2-2, with 7 bases matching TRBD1. Trimming removed 5 bases from V and 7 bases from J; junction bases left unmatched: 4. Per the germline V gene, CDR1 is DFQATT and CDR2 is SNEGSKA (reference sequence). This CDR3 region has 12 residues. CDR3 coding DNA: TGCAGTGCTCGACAGGGTGTCGGGGAGCTGTTTTTT. Translation: CSARQGVGELFF.